This T cell receptor beta chain was retrieved from a study of cytomegalovirus exposure and HLA in healthy donors (dated by TCRdb to between 2016 and 2019). About the full investigation: An earlier analysis of 587 of the donors reported 250 to 350 Gb of sequence data and around 100 million unique TCR beta sequences obtained from roughly 180 million T cells. Approximately 300 gigabases of sequencing data and 91 million or so unique TCR sequences made up an early release that covered 640 HLA-typed donors. The genetic ancestry cluster associated with self-reported Caucasian donors included 81% of the roughly 400 genotyped donors. The study aimed to test whether signatures of past pathogen exposure could be identified by cataloging public T cell receptors. Using immunosequencing, the study profiled T cell repertoires from about 650 subjects and related those repertoires to cytomegalovirus serostatus. A separate validation cohort of 100 to 150 different subjects was used in addition to the 666-subject first cohort. The study combined high-throughput TCR immunosequencing, statistical association of individual TCRs with disease status, and machine learning to predict cytomegalovirus infection status. In a later analysis, previously published TCR beta repertoires from hundreds of donors were re-analyzed and high-resolution HLA genotyping was added so that TCR occurrence patterns could be studied. Rather than using new phenotypic data, the later analysis identified candidate immune exposures from TCR beta sequences and from how often those sequences occurred across donors. An earlier analysis of 587 of the donors used high-throughput TCR beta sequencing to judge whether each TCR beta V gene segment behaved as functional or pseudogenic. Donor age, sex, ethnicity and CMV serostatus were collected together with the repertoire data. A later genetic analysis used genome-wide SNP genotypes for about three fifths of the 666 donors, treating that subset as a discovery cohort. All discovery cohort repertoires had been generated on a single sequencing platform. HLA typing covered class I and class II loci at four-digit resolution. The number of typed donors differed by locus: about 629-640 for A, B, C, DRB1 and DQB1; some 540 for DQA1; around 580 for DPA1; and 400 to 480 for DPB1. Roughly 5 DR-DQ haplotypes were handled as single units for association and clustering, since linkage in the cohort was strong. Among 300 to 500 genotyped donors of the cohort, an average of about 240,000 unique TCR beta nucleotide sequences was sequenced per donor, of which 15% to 20% were non-productive.

The cohort was made up of 666 healthy bone marrow donors. At the time of sampling, every cohort member was nominally healthy, though immune exposures that went unrecorded were likely present. The donor was CMV seropositive and was included in the group of 270 or so seropositive cohort members. A peripheral blood sample was collected from each donor, and TCR beta sequencing was performed on peripheral blood mononuclear cells. Genomic DNA extraction from the blood cell samples was performed with the Qiagen DNeasy Blood Extraction Kit. Summary of the overall study and its limitations: In vitro tests confirmed that three of the cytomegalovirus-associated TCR beta chains recognize cytomegalovirus antigens. Most TCR sequences were seen in very few donors, while some public TCRs were found in many individuals. Some IMGT-functional V segments, including TRBV6-2 and TRBV6-3, could not be told apart with the 87-base-pair reads, so those segments were excluded. According to a later analysis, TCR association rates differed among HLA loci, with DRB1 alleles showing the most associated TCRs and HLA-C alleles showing the fewest. In a later genetic analysis, fewer N-insertions in productive TCRs were reported among donors in an Asian-associated ancestry cluster than the approximately 670-donor mean. Specific HLA alleles were associated with 15,000 to 20,000 TCR beta sequences at a false discovery rate of 0.05 in a later analysis. Because HLA typing was missing for some donors at each locus, association tests included only the typed subset. Cytomegalovirus status was reported to be diagnosed by the classifier with high specificity and sensitivity in both the original and validation cohorts. A later genetic analysis associated a missense DCLRE1C variant with V-gene and J-gene trimming of TCR beta chains, and an independent cohort replicated the association. When HLA alleles, especially DR and DQ, strongly co-occurred, TCR associations were difficult to assign to individual alleles. A later analysis reported that several top co-occurrence clusters appeared linked to parvovirus B19, influenza, CMV and Epstein-Barr virus. CMV serostatus was the only immune exposure information available for the cohort. The earlier analysis of 587 of the donors excluded some 16 rarely observed V segments, including chromosome 9 orphons, because counts were too low. The presence/absence analyses assumed that sequencing depth was roughly uniform across donors, and that assumption may not be true. In a later analysis, HLA-associated TCR beta chains were found to be more clonally expanded and to have lower generation probabilities than equally common non-associated chains. The study listed 150 to 200 TCR beta chains as associated with cytomegalovirus. This cohort had only TCR beta chains sequenced, and the lack of alpha or paired-chain data limited which features could be detected. A further reported finding was that TCR beta sequences accurately predicted the HLA-A and HLA-B alleles for most subjects in the first cohort. In an earlier analysis of 587 of the donors, most TCR beta V segments were observed in productive rearrangements about 87% or about 30% of the time, broadly matching IMGT annotations. According to a later analysis, most CMV-associated TCR beta chains appeared to be HLA-restricted, and the HLA associations seemed to be driven largely by CMV exposure. The authors suggested that the approach could potentially be generalized to other disease states and immunological phenotypes. Linkage disequilibrium might explain the correlated functional status among segregating V segments, but an unknown experimental factor could not be excluded. A group of highly shared sequence variants was considered likely to be a technical artifact of the sequencing pipeline.

Receptor libraries were prepared by the immunoSEQ multiplex PCR assay. A mixture of 60 forward primers for TCR Vbeta segments and 13 reverse primers for TCR Jbeta segments was used in the multiplex PCR. The CDR3 region of rearranged TCR beta genes was amplified from genomic DNA by a multiplex PCR assay. Amplified TCR beta libraries were sequenced as 87-base-pair reads on the Illumina HiSeq System. The study's processing was this. A later analysis counted approximately 84 million unique TCR beta chains across the 650 to 700 repertoires, and 9.5 million to 11 million of these chains were shared by at least two donors. Raw reads were error-corrected and collapsed into unique sequences by a nearest-neighbor algorithm in which closely related sequences were merged to remove PCR and sequencing errors. V, D and J gene segments were assigned by aligning CDR3 sequences to IMGT reference sequences. Each retained sequence needed at least a six-nucleotide match to both a V gene segment and a J gene segment. Rearrangements were called productive when the CDR3 lacked stop codons and stayed in frame with V and J; all others were non-productive. CDR3 was defined according to IMGT convention as the region running from the second conserved V-encoded cysteine to the conserved J-encoded phenylalanine. In an earlier analysis of more than 550 of the donors, sequences lacking an unambiguous match to a single V gene segment were excluded. In an earlier analysis of 450 to 700 of the donors, V segments were called functional above 56.7% productive rearrangements and were called segregating when the between-donor standard deviation exceeded 5%. To diagnose cytomegalovirus status from the catalog of TCR beta chain sequences, a statistical classification framework was built. In a later analysis, V and J genes were assigned by comparing TCR nucleotide sequences against IMGT/GENE-DB human TR gene sequences. In a later analysis, CDR3 sequences and most-parsimonious VDJ recombination scenarios were assigned using the TCRdist pipeline. In a later analysis, every TCR beta chain was defined by the combination of its CDR3 amino acid sequence and its V-gene family, and reads without a unique V-gene family were dropped. As a way to deal with suspected cross-contamination and a sequencing artifact, a later analysis dropped hundreds of nucleotide sequences that were highly shared and had low generation probability. For each public chain, a later analysis derived a clonal expansion index from normalized ranks of inferred template counts within each repertoire. In a later analysis, generation probabilities were computed using a VDJ recombination model fitted to out-of-frame rearrangements, and the results were checked against IGoR. A later analysis scored TCR-TCR, TCR-HLA and TCR-CMV co-occurrence with hypergeometric tests, applying a repertoire-size bias correction to TCR pairs. In a later analysis, false discovery rates were estimated by permuting HLA or CMV assignments 20 times. In a later analysis, co-occurring TCRs were grouped using DBSCAN, with TCRdist sequence similarity added in when clustering inside HLA-allele-positive subsets. Repertoires with fewer than 30,000 or more than 120,000 public chains were left out of co-occurrence clustering, as were about 5 repertoires with anomalous nucleotide sharing. This is the immuneACCESS table as TCRdb keeps it, with only in-frame sequences that have V and J called. A part of the clones is gone; compared with another copy, unresolved V genes explain less than half, and the rest is unexplained. V and J calls and clone size are copied from that table; D and trimming were computed from the DNA. This sample is represented by some 35,000 clones; nearly 55% of them were singletons. The ten largest account for more than 5% of the sample.

To note about this clone: This receptor's antigen is unknown. There are no base qualities to consult, and no much larger clone falls within one base.

From the cysteine up to the phenylalanine, the CDR3 has a length of 13 residues. The kept DNA is CDR3 alone, 39 bases in frame from the first base. CDR1 KGHSH and CDR2 LQKENI are derived from the germline V gene. Deletion took 3 bases off V and 1 base off J, with a span of 7 bases between the germline ends. The sequence was obtained from a woman aged 40 to 50 in good health and CMV-seropositive. Material: PBMCs. The chain is encoded by TRBV18 joined to TRBJ2-7, with no reliable assignment of the D segment. The nucleotide sequence is given as TGTGCCAGCTCACCTCTCGAGTCCTACGAGCAGTACTTC. Its product reads: CASSPLESYEQYF.